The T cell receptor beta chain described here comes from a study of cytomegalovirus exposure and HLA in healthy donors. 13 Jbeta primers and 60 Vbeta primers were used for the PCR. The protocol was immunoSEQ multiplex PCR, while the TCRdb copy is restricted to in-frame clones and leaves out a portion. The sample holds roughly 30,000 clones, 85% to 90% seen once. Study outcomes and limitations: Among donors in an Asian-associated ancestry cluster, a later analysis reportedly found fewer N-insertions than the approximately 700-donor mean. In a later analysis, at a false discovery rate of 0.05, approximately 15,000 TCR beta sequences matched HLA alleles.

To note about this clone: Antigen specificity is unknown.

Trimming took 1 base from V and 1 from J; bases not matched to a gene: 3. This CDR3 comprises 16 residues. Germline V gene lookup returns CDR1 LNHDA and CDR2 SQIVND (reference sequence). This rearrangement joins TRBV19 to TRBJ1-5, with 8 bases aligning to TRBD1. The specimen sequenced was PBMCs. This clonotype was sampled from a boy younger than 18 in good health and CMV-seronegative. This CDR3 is CASSIGNRGSNQPQHF. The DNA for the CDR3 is TGTGCCAGTAGTATAGGGAACAGGGGGAGCAATCAGCCCCAGCATTTT.